This is a list of T cell receptor beta chains from one sample in a study of T cells after yellow fever vaccination. Each CDR3 protein is one row after TCRdb ran MiXCR on the 5' RACE reads. The sample has 150,000 or so distinct CDR3 sequences; roughly 8.8% are singletons. The sample here was CD8+ T cells sorted from PBMCs, taken 45 days after the yellow fever booster vaccination. The receptors derive from a young man who received the YFV17D yellow fever vaccine. Each CDR3 is given without its conserved first and last residue.

v_call	cdr3_length	j_call	cdr3_aa
TRBV7-2	13	TRBJ2-2	ASSAGPRNTGELF
TRBV7-9	13	TRBJ2-3	ASSFLRGEVDTQY
TRBV4-2	11	TRBJ1-5	ASSHQWGRPQH
TRBV11-2	12	TRBJ2-1	ASRSGTSNGEQF
TRBV5-6	9	TRBJ1-4	ASSADTLLF
TRBV7-9	12	TRBJ1-2	ASIPGQGFDGYT
TRBV6-6	14	TRBJ2-1	ASAEVPPSSYNEQF
TRBV7-6	14	TRBJ1-1	ASSFLGGQGGTEAF
TRBV4-3	12	TRBJ1-2	ASSQGRQNYGYT
TRBV29-1	10	TRBJ2-7	SVGTDTYEQY
TRBV24-1	13	TRBJ2-6	ATRKQNSGANVLT
TRBV6-2/TRBV6-3	13	TRBJ2-1	ASRRGAGGLNEQF
TRBV29-1	12	TRBJ2-3	SHHPPEGGYTQY
TRBV12-3/TRBV12-4	12	TRBJ2-1	ASSLTGGHNEQF
TRBV30	12	TRBJ2-5	AWSALAGKETQY
TRBV6-6	16	TRBJ1-5	ASSYSPTLPLGNQPQH
TRBV6-4	9	TRBJ2-7	ARGLAYEQY
TRBV27	11	TRBJ1-3	ASSSGMGNTIY
TRBV27	13	TRBJ1-1	ASSPPGGWSTDAF
TRBV10-3	11	TRBJ2-1	AISDPGEDEQF
TRBV3-1	13	TRBJ2-1	ASSQLAGGNNEQF
TRBV29-1	10	TRBJ2-7	SVSGGPYEQY
TRBV5-1	14	TRBJ1-1	ASSLAGNARNTEAF
TRBV12-3/TRBV12-4	12	TRBJ1-1	ASNPGTDNTEAF
TRBV4-1	14	TRBJ2-1	ASSQDGTSGGEEQF
TRBV7-2	13	TRBJ2-1	ASSPGLAGANEQF
TRBV7-9	17	TRBJ2-2	ASSLADYRGPSNTGELF
TRBV4-3	15	TRBJ2-7	ASSQDRSGLNSYEQY
TRBV6-1	12	TRBJ2-1	ASVRPGRPDEQF
TRBV19	12	TRBJ2-7	ASSIRAGTYEQY
TRBV12-3/TRBV12-4	15	TRBJ2-2	ASIPNSRDRVIGELF
TRBV9	10	TRBJ1-1	ASSVGTGKAF
TRBV7-9	12	TRBJ1-2	ASSLTGPTYGYT
TRBV6-5	14	TRBJ2-5	ASSYNPAGFRETQY
TRBV12-3/TRBV12-4	12	TRBJ2-1	ASSSRGGYGEEF
TRBV28	12	TRBJ2-1	ASSLRVTYNEQF
TRBV7-3	11	TRBJ2-3	ASSLTWGDTQY
TRBV6-4	11	TRBJ2-2	ASSGEDTGELF
TRBV6-2/TRBV6-3	13	TRBJ2-5	ASSYSAGIGETQY
TRBV9	12	TRBJ2-1	ASSPGLAGNEQF
TRBV5-1	14	TRBJ2-3	ASSFGLDTPTDTQY
TRBV5-6	12	TRBJ2-5	ASSGELDFGTQY
TRBV6-5	14	TRBJ1-1	ASSYSIGGSNTEAF